What follows are 17 T cell receptor beta chains derived from one specimen sequenced in a study of control samples from healthy donors and cancer patients. TCRdb keeps only in-frame clones here, not all; method: immunoSEQ multiplex PCR. Among roughly 170,000 clones listed, about 93% were seen once. Sequenced material: blood. The receptors stem from a man aged 18 to 30 in good health.

This rearrangement joins TRBV10-1 to TRBJ2-2; a possible D gene is TRBD2 (6 bases). This CDR3 has 14 amino acids. Germline CDR1 reads WNHNN; CDR2 reads SYGVQD (reference sequence). Trimming pared 7 bases from V and 1 base from J, leaving 10 bases between. The CDR3 protein is CASTASVNTGELFF. As DNA, the CDR3 is TGCGCCAGCACGGCTAGCGTGAACACCGGGGAGCTGTTTTTT.

This chain links TRBV25-1 with TRBJ2-5; D perhaps matches TRBD1 (6 bases). Germline-derived CDR1 and CDR2 are MGHDK and SYGVNS. This CDR3 has 18 residues. The V gene lost 7 bases and the J gene lost 0 bases, with 24 bases spanning the gap. CDR3 region: CASTSVAFMDSYQETQYF. CDR3 nucleotide sequence: TGTGCCAGCACTTCGGTTGCTTTCATGGACAGCTACCAAGAGACCCAGTACTTC.

The sample holds a few counts of this clone. The genes are TRBV19 and TRBJ1-3, with a tentative D call TRBD1 (5 bases). The length of the CDR3 is 14 residues. The germline gives CDR1 LNHDA, CDR2 SQIVND (reference sequence). V was cut by 7 bases and J by 2 bases, with 12 bases left in between. The CDR3 DNA sequence: TGTGCCAGTACGACAGAGCCTACTGGAAACACCATATATTTT. It is translated as CASTTEPTGNTIYF.

V is TRBV19 and J is TRBJ1-3, with a tentative D call TRBD1 (5 bases). V lost 3 bases, J lost 2 bases, and 20 bases lay in between. The CDR3 spans 18 residues. The germline CDR1 and CDR2 sequences are LNHDA and SQIVND (reference sequence). In DNA, the CDR3 is TGTGCCAGTAGTATGTCTCTCCTTGGGGCGAAGACTGGAAACACCATATATTTT. Translating it yields CASSMSLLGAKTGNTIYF.

The chain combines TRBV7-8 with TRBJ2-3; weak D call: TRBD1 (6 bases). The length of the CDR3 is 17 residues. V lost 4 bases and J lost 1, with 18 bases in between. CDR1 is SGHVS, CDR2 FQNEAQ, per germline. CDR3 DNA: TGTGCCAGCAGCTCCCAAGGTGGGGGCCGGGGCACAGATACGCAGTATTTT. It is translated as CASSSQGGGRGTDTQYF.

This chain's CDR3 is CASSDRLAITGELFF. CDR3 in DNA: TGCGCCAGCAGTGACAGACTAGCTATCACCGGGGAGCTGTTTTTT. The rearrangement uses TRBV10-2 and TRBJ2-2; TRBD2 matches at 7 bases. Germline lookup yields CDR1 WSHSY and CDR2 SAAADI. V dropped 3 bases and J dropped 4; count of bases not matched to a gene: 5. This CDR3 is 15 amino acids long.

The CDR3 nucleotides read TGTGCCAGCAGCTATTTAGCGGGGCAGTTCTTC. Translation: CASSYLAGQFF. The J gene is TRBJ2-1, the V gene TRBV12-3 or TRBV12-4; 7 nucleotides agree with TRBD2. After removal of 6 bases from V and 12 bases from J, the junction contained 5 bases not matched to a gene. The CDR3 loop spans 11 amino acids.

The chain employs TRBV9 and TRBJ2-6; D remains unclear. The V and J ends lost 9 bases and 4 bases respectively, with 5 bases between them. The CDR3 covers 11 residues. CDR1 is SGDLS and CDR2 is YYNGEE in the germline V gene. The CDR3 reads CATGGANVLTF. Here the CDR3 DNA reads TGTGCCACCGGGGGGGCCAACGTCCTGACTTTC.

The gene calls are TRBV25-1 and TRBJ2-5; D possibly corresponds to TRBD2 (5 bases). CDR3 size: 14 residues. V was trimmed by 4 bases and J by 5 bases, leaving 14 bases between them. CDR1 and CDR2 from the germline V gene are MGHDK and SYGVNS. CDR3 sequence (DNA): TGTGCCAGCAGTGTTCGGGATTCGAGGGAGACCCAGTACTTC. Amino acids: CASSVRDSRETQYF.

This clone was observed a single time. V and J are TRBV18 and TRBJ2-7, with D maybe TRBD2 (5 bases). Deletions cut 3 bases from V and 1 base from J, with 13 bases between. The CDR3 has 15 amino acids. From germline, CDR1 is KGHSH and CDR2 LQKENI. The chain's CDR3 is CASSPPSRESYEQYF. DNA for the CDR3: TGTGCCAGCTCACCCCCTAGCAGAGAATCCTACGAGCAGTACTTC.

This clone was seen a single time. V is TRBV13 and J is TRBJ1-3; weak D call: TRBD1 (6 bases). The CDR3 has 16 residues. CDR1 and CDR2 from the germline V gene are PRHDT and FYEKMQ (reference sequence). The germline V and J ends were trimmed by 5 bases and 8 bases, with 22 bases remaining between them. The CDR3 is CASSLQGLSGPDTIYF. CDR3 nucleotide sequence: TGTGCCAGCAGCCTACAGGGACTGTCGGGCCCCGACACCATATATTTT.

The CDR3 DNA follows: TGTGCCAGCAGCTTAGAGCGGGCAGCTCCCTACGAGCAGTACTTC. Amino acid sequence: CASSLERAAPYEQYF. J is TRBJ2-7 and V is TRBV7-2, with D perhaps matching TRBD2 (6 bases). Germline V gene lookup returns CDR1 SGHTA and CDR2 FQGNSA. The CDR3 runs 15 residues. The V end lost 1 base, the J end lost 2 bases, and 12 bases lay between the germline ends.

J is TRBJ1-2 and V is TRBV21-1; TRBD1 was called by the table and not checked on the DNA. TRBV21-1 is listed as a pseudogene. The CDR3 covers 17 residues. CDR3 protein: CASTAHEVKGACYGYTF. The DNA for the CDR3 is TGTGCCAGCACCGCTCATGAGGTGAAGGGGGCTTGCTATGGCTACACCTTC.

The chain combines TRBV19 with TRBJ2-7, with TRBD1 identical over 7 bases. Germline loops: CDR1 LNHDA, CDR2 SQIVND (reference sequence). The CDR3 length is 14 residues. J gave up 0 bases and V 3 bases, and 2 bases lay outside the gene matches. CDR3: CASSMGQFSYEQYF. The CDR3 nucleotides are TGTGCCAGTAGTATGGGACAGTTCTCCTACGAGCAGTACTTC.

The table lists this clone with a few counts. V usage is TRBV3-1 (or the pseudogene TRBV3-2) and J usage is TRBJ1-5; D perhaps matches TRBD1 (6 bases). The V end lost 0 bases, the J end lost 0 bases, and 21 bases lay between the germline ends. The CDR3 is 20 residues long. CDR1 LGHDT and CDR2 YNNKEL come from the germline V gene (reference sequence). CDR3 sequence (DNA): TGTGCCAGCAGCCAAGATCTCAGGGGAAGTTTCATCTATAGCAATCAGCCCCAGCATTTT. This translates into CASSQDLRGSFIYSNQPQHF.

This chain joins TRBV5-1 and TRBJ2-2; 7 nucleotides match TRBD2. The CDR3 is made up of 16 amino acids. Germline CDR1 reads SGHRS; CDR2 reads YFSETQ. After removal of 2 bases from V and 1 base from J, the junction contained 5 bases not matched to a gene. The CDR3: CASSFEIAGNTGELFF. The CDR3 coding sequence is TGCGCCAGCAGCTTTGAAATAGCGGGGAACACCGGGGAGCTGTTTTTT.

The chain uses TRBV27 and TRBJ1-3, with 8 bases lining up with TRBD1. The CDR3 spans 14 residues. J lost 5 bases, V lost 6 bases, and 6 bases had no gene match. From germline, CDR1 is MNHEY and CDR2 SMNVEV (reference sequence). CDR3 sequence (DNA): TGTGCCAGCAGCCCAGGGGGCGCGAGAAACACCATATATTTT. Its protein product is CASSPGGARNTIYF.